A selection of T cell receptor beta chains follows, all from one sample in a study of cytotoxic CD8 clonotypes in ibrutinib-treated CLL. TCRdb's table, derived via immunoSEQ multiplex PCR, lists solely in-frame clones and lacks some. This sample carries roughly 160,000 clones, 81% of them seen once, and the ten largest clones take around 2%. This specimen consisted of PBMCs, obtained after 12 months of ibrutinib treatment. These receptors were taken from a human donor with chronic lymphocytic leukemia. Each CDR3 is given with its conserved first and last residue. A D gene is named only where the DNA matches it firmly. The listing skips clone size in some rows; elsewhere it reads once, few, many or a size class.

j_gene,d_gene,v_gene,abundance,CDR3nt,CDR3aa
TRBJ1-2,TRBD1,TRBV5-1,-,TGCGCCAGCAGCTGGGACAGGCGGTATGGCTACACCTTC,CASSWDRRYGYTF
TRBJ1-5,-,TRBV5-1,few,TGCGCCAGCAGCTTGGACAGGGCGTCGGGACAGCCCCAGCATTTT,CASSLDRASGQPQHF
TRBJ2-5,-,TRBV5-8,-,TGTGCCAGCAGCTTTACGGCACGCCAAGAGACCCAGTACTTC,CASSFTARQETQYF
TRBJ1-1,-,TRBV28,once,TGTGCCAGCAGTCCCGCGGACAGAAAAAACACTGAAGCTTTCTTT,CASSPADRKNTEAFF
TRBJ1-3,-,TRBV7-9,-,TGTGCCAGCAGCTTAGACAGGCCCTCTGGAAACACCATATATTTT,CASSLDRPSGNTIYF
TRBJ1-2,-,TRBV28,-,TGTGCCAGCAAACCTAACAGGGAATCCAGGGATAACTATGGCTACACCTTC,CASKPNRESRDNYGYTF
TRBJ2-7,-,TRBV15,-,TGTGCCACCAGTCCTCGGGGGAACGAGCAGTACTTC,CATSPRGNEQYF
TRBJ1-1,-,TRBV7-2,few,TGTGCCAGCAGCCAGGGTTTGACTGAAGCTTTCTTT,CASSQGLTEAFF
TRBJ2-7,-,TRBV6-5,-,TGTGCCAGCTATGGGGGGCACGAGCAGTACTTC,CASYGGHEQYF
TRBJ1-2,-,TRBV9,-,TGTGCCAGCAGCGTGGCGGGGTATGGCTACACCTTC,CASSVAGYGYTF
TRBJ1-1,-,TRBV11-2,-,TGTGCCAGCAGCTTAGATGGAGGAATGAACACTGAAGCTTTCTTT,CASSLDGGMNTEAFF
TRBJ1-1,-,TRBV2,few,TGTGCCAGCAGGCCGACATGGGACACTGAAGCTTTCTTT,CASRPTWDTEAFF
TRBJ2-3,-,TRBV4-2,-,TGTGCCAGCAGCCAAGATCTAACGGGAGTGGGGACAGATACGCAGTATTTT,CASSQDLTGVGTDTQYF
TRBJ2-1,-,TRBV7-9,-,TGTGCCAGCAGCTTAGGGGGGTTGGCAGAGCAGTTCTTC,CASSLGGLAEQFF
TRBJ2-1,TRBD1,TRBV30,-,TGTGCCTGGTCCCGGGACAGGGGTTACAATGAGCAGTTCTTC,CAWSRDRGYNEQFF
TRBJ1-5,-,TRBV7-2,-,TGTGCCAGCAGTCCGATTGGGTCTAGCAATCAGCCCCAGCATTTT,CASSPIGSSNQPQHF
TRBJ2-7,TRBD2,TRBV5-1,-,TGCGCCAGCAGCGGGACTAGCGGGTCTTACGAGCAGTACTTC,CASSGTSGSYEQYF
TRBJ2-7,-,TRBV27,-,TGTGCCAGCAGTTTAATCGGGCGGAGGGGTTTTCACTACGAGCAGTACTTC,CASSLIGRRGFHYEQYF
TRBJ2-7,TRBD2,TRBV4-2,-,TGTGCCAGCAGCCAAAGCGGACTAGCGGGGCCCTCCTACGAGCAGTACTTC,CASSQSGLAGPSYEQYF
TRBJ2-3,TRBD2,TRBV7-9,-,TGTGCCAGCAGCTTGACTAGCGGGAGCACAGATACGCAGTATTTT,CASSLTSGSTDTQYF
TRBJ2-3,-,TRBV11-2,-,TGTGCCAGCAGCTTCACGGGAACTAGCACAGATACGCAGTATTTT,CASSFTGTSTDTQYF
TRBJ2-7,TRBD1,TRBV27,-,TGTGCCAGCAGTCCCCGGACAGGGGCGGACGAGCAGTACTTC,CASSPRTGADEQYF
TRBJ1-2,-,TRBV6-5,once,TGTGCCAGCAGTTTCTGGGACTGGAGGGATGGCTACACCTTC,CASSFWDWRDGYTF
TRBJ2-5,-,TRBV5-4,-,TGTGCCAGCAGCTGGGACCAAGAGACCCAGTACTTC,CASSWDQETQYF
TRBJ2-1,-,TRBV7-3,-,TGTGCCAGCAGGGACTCCCGCTACAATGAGCAGTTCTTC,CASRDSRYNEQFF
TRBJ1-4,-,TRBV7-9,-,TGTGCCAGCAGGAGGGACACTGAAAAACTGTTTTTT,CASRRDTEKLFF
TRBJ1-3,-,TRBV4-2,-,TGTGCCAGCAGCCAAGATTGGACAGTCTCTGGAAACACCATATATTTT,CASSQDWTVSGNTIYF
TRBJ1-2,-,TRBV6-6,-,TGTGCCAGCAGAGTCCGGGACATCCCATACTATGGCTACACCTTC,CASRVRDIPYYGYTF
TRBJ2-7,-,TRBV5-4,-,TGTGCCAGCAGCTTAGGAGGGGGGCTATACGAGCAGTACTTC,CASSLGGGLYEQYF
TRBJ2-3,TRBD2,TRBV5-1,-,TGCGCCAGCAGCAGCGGACTAGCGGGAGTGGGGACAGATACGCAGTATTTT,CASSSGLAGVGTDTQYF
TRBJ1-5,TRBD1,TRBV5-1,-,TGCGCCAGCAGCTTACAGGGGTCTCAGCCCCAGCATTTT,CASSLQGSQPQHF
TRBJ2-5,-,TRBV4-1,-,TGCGCCAGCAGCCAAGATTGGGTGGTGGAGACCCAGTACTTC,CASSQDWVVETQYF